This T cell receptor beta chain was profiled in a study of control samples from healthy donors and cancer patients. Sequenced by immunoSEQ multiplex PCR; TCRdb stores in-frame clones only, minus some. The sample contains under 90,000 clones, around 94% of which appear only once. The source material was blood. This TCR was sampled from a woman aged 55-70 years in good health.

The CDR3 is CASRWGTSSSYEQYF. CDR3 sequence (DNA): TGTGCCAGCAGGTGGGGCACTAGTTCTTCCTACGAGCAGTACTTC. V usage is TRBV27 and J usage is TRBJ2-7; either TRBD1 or TRBD2 may fit D (5 bases each). The CDR3 totals 15 residues. CDR1 and CDR2 (germline): MNHEY, SMNVEV (reference sequence). Trimming removed 6 bases from V and 1 base from J, with 16 bases in between.